The 8 T cell receptor beta chains reported below all come from one sample, sequenced in a study of shared clonotypes between healthy human individuals. Naive CD8 cells lacked CD45RO and underwent positive selection for CCR7, leaving out terminally differentiated effector memory CD45RA+ cells. Sequencing used immunoSEQ multiplex PCR; TCRdb keeps in-frame clones, though not all of them. The top ten hold more than 1.5% of the sample, which has around 1.9 million clones, just under 95% seen once. The sequenced sample was naive CD8+ T cells from PBMCs. The receptors here all came from a man aged 18 to 35 in good health. Some clones in this sample may be carry-over from other donors' samples.

As concerns this clone: Since a far larger clone is one base different, this is likely a read error. V usage is TRBV5-5 and J usage is TRBJ1-1, with D maybe TRBD1 (6 bases). V was pared by 7 bases and J by 1 base, with 11 bases between. This CDR3 is 13 amino acids long. Looked up from germline, CDR1 is SGHKS and CDR2 is YYEKEE (reference sequence). As DNA, the CDR3 is TGTGCCAGCTGCGTAGGGGGGAACACTGAAGCTTTCTTT. This sequence encodes CASCVGGNTEAFF. The whole variable domain, filled in from reference TRBV5-5 and TRBJ1-1, reads DAGVTQSPTHLIKTRGQQVTLRCSPISGHKSVSWYQQVLGQGPQFIFQYYEKEERGRGNFPDRFSARQFPNYSSELNVNALLLGDSALYLCASCVGGNTEAFFGQGTRLTVV.

V and J are TRBV11-3 and TRBJ2-7, with D uncertain. Germline lookup yields CDR1 SGHNT and CDR2 YENEEA. The CDR3 runs to 13 residues. V was clipped by 0 bases and J by 5 bases, with 8 bases between them. CDR3 in amino acids: CASSLERYDEQYF. CDR3 DNA: TGTGCCAGCAGCTTAGAGAGGTACGACGAGCAGTACTTC.

V gene TRBV12-5 combines with J gene TRBJ2-3; D not resolved. Trimming left V 5 bases short and J 4 bases short, with 7 bases between. CDR1 LGHNT and CDR2 FRNRAP come from the germline V gene. There are 12 residues in the CDR3. CDR3 in DNA: TGTGCTAGTGGTCCAAAGCCAGATACGCAGTATTTT. Amino acids: CASGPKPDTQYF.

This rearrangement joins TRBV29-1 to TRBJ1-1; D might be TRBD1 (6 bases). Trimming cost V 1 base and J 4 bases, with 22 bases left between them. Per the germline V gene, CDR1 is SQVTM and CDR2 is ANQGSEA. This CDR3 is built from 17 residues. The CDR3: CSVEALGGVSSFTEAFF. CDR3 in DNA: TGCAGCGTTGAAGCTCTAGGGGGTGTCTCAAGTTTCACTGAAGCTTTCTTT.

The chain combines TRBV7-2 with TRBJ2-5; D may be TRBD1 (7 bases). The CDR3 consists of 13 residues. Trimming removed 2 bases from V and 13 bases from J, with 17 bases in between. Germline values: CDR1 SGHTA, CDR2 FQGNSA. CDR3: CASSLMEGAFVYF. The CDR3 DNA sequence: TGTGCCAGCAGCTTAATGGAGGGGGCCTTTGTGTACTTC.

The J gene is TRBJ2-7, the V gene TRBV5-1, with D tentatively TRBD1 or TRBD2 (6 bases each). CDR3 length equals 15 residues. Trimming pared 1 base from V and 0 bases from J, leaving 11 bases between. The germline gives CDR1 SGHRS, CDR2 YFSETQ. The CDR3 sequence: CASSLKGGGSYEQYF. CDR3 in DNA: TGCGCCAGCAGCTTGAAAGGGGGAGGCTCCTACGAGCAGTACTTC.

This clone was detected a few times. The V and J genes are TRBV2 and TRBJ1-5, with TRBD1 matching 11 bases. The CDR3 is 15 residues long. V shed 6 bases, J shed 3 bases, and the junction held 4 bases outside the gene matches. CDR1 SNHLY and CDR2 FYNNEI come from the germline V gene. The CDR3 bases are TGTGCCAGCAGGGGGACAGGGGGTGACAATCAGCCCCAGCATTTT. Translation: CASRGTGGDNQPQHF.

The rearrangement links TRBV7-6 to TRBJ2-7; D is perhaps TRBD2 (6 bases). Per germline, CDR1 SGHVS and CDR2 FNYEAQ. V was pared by 4 bases and J by 2 bases, with 21 bases between. The CDR3 covers 17 residues. The CDR3 reads CASSSRVGTRGAYEQYF. Written as DNA, the CDR3 is TGTGCCAGCAGCTCCCGGGTAGGGACGCGCGGGGCCTACGAGCAGTACTTC.